This TCR beta chain was obtained from a study of human T cells and chemical hapten exposure. Each CDR3 protein is one row after TCRdb ran MiXCR on the RACE reads. The sample has tens of thousands of distinct CDR3 sequences; roughly a tenth are singletons. This clonotype turned up a few times. The time point: patch test 2, 6 weeks after DPC sensitization. The treatment was: therapeutic diphenylcyclopropenone sensitization with weekly scalp DPC. Total RNA was extracted from unfractionated whole blood. V lost 4 bases, J lost 0 bases, and 18 bases stayed unmatched. This CDR3 comprises 19 residues. CDR1 and CDR2 from the germline V gene are SQVTM and ANQGSEA.

This receptor was taken from a man aged 30-40 years with alopecia areata. Some clones in this sample may be carry-over from other donors' samples. This chain connects TRBV29-1 to TRBJ2-4, with 7 nucleotides matching TRBD2. The sample was whole blood, taken in connection with sensitization to the hapten diphenylcyclopropenone (DPC). The CDR3, as DNA: TGCAGCGTTGGGGGGGATCCCCGTTGGGACTACCCAGCCAAAAACATTCAGTACTTC. This codes for CSVGGDPRWDYPAKNIQYF.